The following is a T cell receptor beta chain sequence with its context. What it binds is unknown. TRB amplification used roughly 250 ng of peripheral blood genomic DNA. Multiplex touch-down PCR amplified TRB using TRB-A and TRB-B pools in one tube. TCRdb derives one entry per CDR3 protein from the multiplex PCR reads, leaving out DNA. This repertoire comprises about 5,000 distinct CDR3 sequences; its ten largest clones make up 55%. Germline V gene lookup returns CDR1 SGHTA and CDR2 FQGNSA. The CDR3 runs to 14 residues. The data derive from a study of T cell clusters in autoimmune cytopenias. Whole-study findings and limits: Primary autoimmune cytopenia patients seemingly lacked the physiological T cell clusters found in healthy donors.

The same data also contributed to another study, on T cell repertoires in aging, cancer and after chemotherapy.

The chain combines TRBV7-2 with TRBJ2-5. The clonotype was recovered from a human donor with chronic lymphocytic leukemia. The donor label of this sample is uncertain. The sample comprised peripheral blood. The CDR3 sequence: CASSLVSSQETQYF.